A selection of T cell receptor beta chains follows, all from one sample in a study of identical twins. TCRdb processed the 5' RACE reads anew with MiXCR; each CDR3 protein has one entry. The repertoire holds a few hundred thousand distinct CDR3 sequences, with 9.6% as singletons. This sample was shared with a second study, whose subject was yellow fever vaccine responses in identical twins.

Sequencing was done on a sample of PBMCs. Source of these receptors: a woman aged 18-29 years in good health. Each CDR3 is given with its conserved first and last residue. A D gene is named only where the DNA matches it firmly. Not all rows give a size; the values are once, few, many and, for expanded clones, a class.

>TRBV20-1|TRBJ2-1|TRBD2|few
CSAVRMGTSGREDEQFF
TGCAGTGCTGTTCGGATGGGGACTAGCGGGAGGGAAGATGAGCAGTTCTTC
>TRBV13|TRBJ2-7|TRBD2|NA
CASSSMRGGTYEQYF
TGTGCCAGCAGCTCTATGCGGGGGGGGACCTACGAGCAGTACTTC
>TRBV2|TRBJ2-3|TRBD1|few
CASSGGQTATDTQYF
TGTGCCAGCAGTGGGGGACAGACCGCCACAGATACGCAGTATTTT
>TRBV11-2|TRBJ2-5|NA|few
CASSLDGKTQYF
TGTGCCAGCAGCTTAGATGGGAAGACCCAGTACTTC
>TRBV20-1|TRBJ2-3|NA|few
CSARDPQGSTDTQYF
TGCAGTGCTAGAGATCCGCAGGGGAGCACAGATACGCAGTATTTT
>TRBV3-1|TRBJ1-1|NA|NA
CASSQLRTDMNTEAFF
TGTGCCAGCAGCCAGCTACGGACGGACATGAACACTGAAGCTTTCTTT
>TRBV2|TRBJ2-1|TRBD2|many
CASSGTSGSGEQFF
TGTGCCAGCAGTGGGACTAGCGGGTCGGGTGAGCAGTTCTTC
>TRBV12-3/TRBV12-4|TRBJ2-7|NA|few
CASSLTSGISSYEQYF
TGTGCCAGCAGTTTAACTTCCGGGATCTCAAGCTACGAGCAGTACTTC
>TRBV9|TRBJ2-3|TRBD2|few
CASSGQRGGSTDTQYF
TGTGCCAGCAGCGGCCAGCGGGGGGGCAGTACAGATACGCAGTATTTT
>TRBV20-1|TRBJ2-1|TRBD2|NA
CSTRGLAGDEQFF
TGCAGTACCCGTGGCCTAGCGGGAGATGAGCAGTTCTTC
>TRBV4-1|TRBJ2-7|TRBD2|few
CASSQDRTSGGRIYF
TGCGCCAGCAGCCAAGACCGGACTAGCGGAGGGAGAATTTACTTC
>TRBV9|TRBJ2-1|TRBD2|NA
CASSVSPGLGRSSFNEQFF
TGTGCCAGCAGCGTAAGCCCGGGACTAGGGAGGAGCTCCTTCAATGAGCAGTTCTTC
>TRBV19|TRBJ2-6|TRBD2|NA
CASSSERGRANVLTF
TGTGCCAGTAGTTCAGAGCGGGGTAGGGCCAACGTCCTGACTTTC
>TRBV5-1|TRBJ2-7|NA|many
CASSLDTHYEQYF
TGCGCCAGCAGCTTGGATACACACTACGAGCAGTACTTC
>TRBV7-2|TRBJ2-2|NA|NA
CASSPRLAGELFF
TGTGCCAGCAGCCCCCGACTAGCCGGGGAGCTGTTTTTT
>TRBV5-1|TRBJ2-7|NA|many
CASSLPDRYEQYF
TGCGCCAGCAGCTTACCTGACAGGTACGAGCAGTACTTC
>TRBV5-1|TRBJ2-5|TRBD2|many
CASRTSGSETQYF
TGCGCCAGCAGGACTAGCGGGTCGGAGACCCAGTACTTC
>TRBV20-1|TRBJ2-1|NA|many
CSAPGRSSYNEQFF
TGCAGTGCCCCAGGGCGGAGCTCCTACAATGAGCAGTTCTTC
>TRBV5-1|TRBJ2-1|NA|many
CASSLGLDSYNEQFF
TGCGCCAGCAGCTTGGGGCTAGACTCCTACAATGAGCAGTTCTTC
>TRBV15|TRBJ2-3|NA|NA
CATSQLGTDTQYF
TGTGCCACCAGCCAACTGGGAACAGATACGCAGTATTTT
>TRBV27|TRBJ2-3|NA|few
CASSFLSGPYTDTQYF
TGTGCCAGCAGTTTTTTGTCGGGGCCGTACACAGATACGCAGTATTTT
>TRBV27|TRBJ2-3|TRBD2|few
CASSLWSSGIADTQYF
TGTGCCAGCAGTTTATGGTCTAGCGGGATCGCAGATACGCAGTATTTT
>TRBV27|TRBJ2-5|NA|many
CASSRPYAPETQYF
TGTGCCAGCAGTAGACCCTACGCCCCAGAGACCCAGTACTTC
>TRBV3-1|TRBJ2-7|NA|many
CASSQESYEQYF
TGCGCCAGCAGCCAAGAGTCCTACGAGCAGTACTTC
>TRBV4-3|TRBJ1-5|NA|NA
CASSQDEGLGQPQHF
TGCGCCAGCAGCCAAGACGAAGGTCTCGGGCAGCCCCAGCATTTT
>TRBV4-1|TRBJ2-5|NA|many
CASSREGVKETQYF
TGCGCCAGCAGCCGGGAGGGGGTGAAAGAGACCCAGTACTTC
>TRBV7-7|TRBJ1-1|NA|NA
CASSLDGGTEAFF
TGTGCTAGCAGCTTAGACGGGGGCACTGAAGCTTTCTTT
>TRBV12-3/TRBV12-4|TRBJ2-2|TRBD1|few
CASSVRTGGGSGELFF
TGTGCCAGCAGTGTACGGACAGGGGGGGGTTCCGGGGAGCTGTTTTTT
>TRBV20-1|TRBJ2-7|TRBD2|many
CSAMTETSGRNEQYF
TGCAGTGCTATGACGGAAACTAGCGGGAGAAACGAGCAGTACTTC
>TRBV11-2|TRBJ2-6|TRBD2|NA
CASSPRSGGGAGANVLTF
TGTGCCAGCAGCCCCCGGTCGGGAGGTGGGGCTGGGGCCAACGTCCTGACTTTC
>TRBV28|TRBJ2-1|TRBD1|many
CASSPPGQGVNEQFF
TGTGCCAGCAGTCCTCCGGGACAGGGCGTCAATGAGCAGTTCTTC
>TRBV20-1|TRBJ2-7|TRBD1|NA
CSARDRGTYEQYF
TGCAGTGCCAGGGACAGGGGCACCTACGAGCAGTACTTC
>TRBV7-9|TRBJ1-2|NA|NA
CASSLRTTANNYGYTF
TGTGCCAGCAGCTTAAGGACCACGGCCAATAACTATGGCTACACCTTC
>TRBV29-1|TRBJ1-1|NA|many
CSGGTANTEAFF
TGCAGCGGAGGAACAGCGAACACTGAAGCTTTCTTT
>TRBV27|TRBJ2-1|NA|few
CASSSLTGTYNEQFF
TGTGCCAGCAGTTCTTTAACCGGGACTTACAATGAGCAGTTCTTC
>TRBV5-4|TRBJ1-2|NA|NA
CASSLSPTTNYGYTF
TGTGCCAGCAGCTTGTCCCCTACTACTAACTATGGCTACACCTTC
>TRBV5-1|TRBJ2-2|TRBD1|few
CASSPLTGSAGELFF
TGCGCCAGCAGCCCCTTGACAGGGTCGGCCGGGGAGCTGTTTTTT
>TRBV29-1|TRBJ2-1|NA|NA
CSAPSASVYNEQFF
TGCAGCGCCCCTTCGGCTAGCGTATACAATGAGCAGTTCTTC
>TRBV15|TRBJ2-1|NA|few
CATSWGTGTYNEQFF
TGTGCCACCAGCTGGGGAACAGGCACCTACAATGAGCAGTTCTTC
>TRBV29-1|TRBJ2-5|NA|few
CSVEGLRETQYF
TGCAGCGTGGAGGGGTTACGGGAGACCCAGTACTTC
>TRBV2|TRBJ2-7|NA|few
CASSVYREINEQYF
TGTGCCAGCAGTGTCTACAGGGAAATCAACGAGCAGTACTTC
>TRBV12-3/TRBV12-4|TRBJ2-2|TRBD2|few
CASSSLSGGVNTGELFF
TGTGCCAGCAGTTCCCTTAGCGGGGGCGTGAACACCGGGGAGCTGTTTTTT
>TRBV6-2/TRBV6-3|TRBJ2-5|NA|few
CASSSTFGAARETQYF
TGTGCCAGCAGTTCCACCTTCGGGGCAGCCCGGGAGACCCAGTACTTC
>TRBV3-1|TRBJ2-2|NA|few
CASSQGSRASGELFF
TGTGCCAGCAGCCAAGGTAGCAGGGCGAGCGGGGAGCTGTTTTTT
>TRBV24-1|TRBJ2-6|NA|NA
CATSDLGSSGANVLTF
TGTGCCACCAGTGATTTGGGAAGTAGTGGGGCCAACGTCCTGACTTTC
>TRBV12-3/TRBV12-4|TRBJ2-3|TRBD2|NA
CASRSRLAGGSDTQYF
TGTGCCAGCAGGTCTAGACTAGCGGGGGGTTCAGATACGCAGTATTTT
>TRBV29-1|TRBJ1-2|NA|many
CSVGDGYTF
TGCAGCGTTGGGGACGGCTACACCTTC
>TRBV29-1|TRBJ2-3|TRBD2|many
CSVDSPSGGTDTQYF
TGCAGCGTTGATTCCCCTAGCGGTGGCACAGATACGCAGTATTTT
>TRBV7-2|TRBJ2-2|NA|many
CASSLGRQGFGELFF
TGTGCCAGCAGCTTAGGTCGGCAGGGTTTCGGGGAGCTGTTTTTT